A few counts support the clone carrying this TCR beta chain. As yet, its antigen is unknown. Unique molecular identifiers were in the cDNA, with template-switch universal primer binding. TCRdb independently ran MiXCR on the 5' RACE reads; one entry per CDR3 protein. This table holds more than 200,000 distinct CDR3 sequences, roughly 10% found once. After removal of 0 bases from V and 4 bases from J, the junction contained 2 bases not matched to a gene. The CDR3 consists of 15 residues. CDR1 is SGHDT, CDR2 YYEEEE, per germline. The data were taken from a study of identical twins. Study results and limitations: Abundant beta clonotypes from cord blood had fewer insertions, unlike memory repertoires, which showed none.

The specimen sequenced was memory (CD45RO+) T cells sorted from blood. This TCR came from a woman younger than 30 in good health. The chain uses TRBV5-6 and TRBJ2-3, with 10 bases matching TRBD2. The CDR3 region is CASSLAGLAADTQYF. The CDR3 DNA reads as TGTGCCAGCAGCTTGGCCGGACTAGCGGCAGATACGCAGTATTTT.